Below, one T cell receptor (beta chain) is given with its context. The sample is drawn from a study of blood T cell repertoires in COVID-19. The overall study: In each case, the material was cDNA or gDNA derived from T cells, B-cell-depleted T cells, or PBMCs.

Original processing notes: Estimates of nucleated cell counts were drawn from the amplification of reference gene primers. The data were produced by immunoSEQ multiplex PCR, yet TCRdb's version contains in-frame clones alone and is incomplete. The V and J calls and the clone size are those of that table, but D and trimming were determined from the DNA. Altogether around 94,000 clones are present, over 80% being singletons, with the ten largest covering 3.4%. The clonotype was recovered from a man aged 45-60 years with acute or convalescent COVID-19. The specimen was peripheral blood.

The CDR3 nucleotides are TGTGCCATTACGACAGGGTTGGGCTATGGCTACACCTTC. It translates to CAITTGLGYGYTF. The chain employs TRBV2 and TRBJ1-2; 7 bases are shared with TRBD1. The CDR3 is 13 residues long. Germline V gene sequence: CDR1 SNHLY, CDR2 FYNNEI. The V and J ends lost 10 bases and 4 bases, in that order; junction bases with no gene match: 9.